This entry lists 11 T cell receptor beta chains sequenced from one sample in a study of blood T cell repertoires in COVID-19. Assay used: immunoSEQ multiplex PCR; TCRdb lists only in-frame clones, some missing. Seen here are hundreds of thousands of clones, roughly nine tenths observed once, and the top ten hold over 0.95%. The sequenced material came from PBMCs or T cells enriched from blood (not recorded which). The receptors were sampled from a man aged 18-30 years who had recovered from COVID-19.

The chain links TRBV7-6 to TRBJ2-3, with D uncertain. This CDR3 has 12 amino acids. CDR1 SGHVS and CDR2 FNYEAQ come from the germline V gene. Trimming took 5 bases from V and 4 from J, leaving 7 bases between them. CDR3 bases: TGTGCCAGCAGCGCGGCTCCAGATACGCAGTATTTT. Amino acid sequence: CASSAAPDTQYF.

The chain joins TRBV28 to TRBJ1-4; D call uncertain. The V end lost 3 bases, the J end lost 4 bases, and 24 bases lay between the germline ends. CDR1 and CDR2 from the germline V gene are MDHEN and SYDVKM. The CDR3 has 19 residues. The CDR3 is CASSFLVGESTLGNEKLFF. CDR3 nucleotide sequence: TGTGCCAGCAGTTTTCTTGTCGGGGAGTCAACGCTGGGTAATGAAAAACTGTTTTTT. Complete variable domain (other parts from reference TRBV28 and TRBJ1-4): DVKVTQSSRYLVKRTGEKVFLECVQDMDHENMFWYRQDPGLGLRLIYFSYDVKMKEKGDIPEGYSVSREKKERFSLILESASTNQTSMYLCASSFLVGESTLGNEKLFFGSGTQLSVL.

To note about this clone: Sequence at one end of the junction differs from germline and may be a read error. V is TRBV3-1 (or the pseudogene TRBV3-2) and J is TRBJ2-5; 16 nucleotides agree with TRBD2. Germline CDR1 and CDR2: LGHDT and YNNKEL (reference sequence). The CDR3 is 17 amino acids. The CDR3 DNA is TGTGCCAGCAGCCCGTTCCTACCGGGACTAGCGGGGGGGCGGCCTGACTTC. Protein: CASSPFLPGLAGGRPDF.

The CDR3 region is CASRSQGGNTIYF. CDR3 bases: TGCGCCAGCAGGTCACAGGGGGGAAACACCATATATTTT. The chain combines TRBV4-1 with TRBJ1-3; TRBD1 aligns across 7 bases. The CDR3 runs to 13 residues. CDR1 MGHRA and CDR2 YSYEKL come from the germline V gene. Losses at the gene ends were 6 bases for V and 4 bases for J; bases not matched to a gene: 3.

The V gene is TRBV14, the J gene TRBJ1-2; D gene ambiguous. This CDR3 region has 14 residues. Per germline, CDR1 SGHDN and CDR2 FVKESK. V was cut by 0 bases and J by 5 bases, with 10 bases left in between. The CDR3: CASSQDLTRYGYTF. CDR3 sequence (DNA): TGTGCCAGCAGCCAAGATCTAACCCGATATGGCTACACCTTC. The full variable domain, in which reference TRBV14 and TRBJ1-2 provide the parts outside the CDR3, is EAGVTQFPSHSVIEKGQTVTLRCDPISGHDNLYWYRRVMGKEIKFLLHFVKESKQDESGMPNNRFLAERTGGTYSTLKVQPAELEDSGVYFCASSQDLTRYGYTFGSGTRLTVV.

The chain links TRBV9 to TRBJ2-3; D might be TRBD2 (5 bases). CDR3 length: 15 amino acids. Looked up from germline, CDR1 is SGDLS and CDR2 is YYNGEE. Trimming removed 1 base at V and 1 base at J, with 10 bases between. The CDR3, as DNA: TGTGCCAGCAGCGTATTGAGCGGACGCACAGATACGCAGTATTTT. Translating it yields CASSVLSGRTDTQYF.

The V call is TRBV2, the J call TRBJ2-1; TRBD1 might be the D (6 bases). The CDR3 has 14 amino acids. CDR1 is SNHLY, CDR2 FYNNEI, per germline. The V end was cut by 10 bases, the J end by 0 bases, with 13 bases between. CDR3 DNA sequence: TGTGCCAACTCTAGGGGGAGCTCCTACAATGAGCAGTTCTTC. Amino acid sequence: CANSRGSSYNEQFF.

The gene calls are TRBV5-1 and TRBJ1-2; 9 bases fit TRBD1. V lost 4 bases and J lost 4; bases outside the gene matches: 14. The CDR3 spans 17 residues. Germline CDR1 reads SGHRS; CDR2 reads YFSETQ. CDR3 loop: CASSPAGTGNRGYGYTF. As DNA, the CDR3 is TGCGCCAGCAGCCCCGCCGGGACAGGGAATCGCGGCTATGGCTACACCTTC.

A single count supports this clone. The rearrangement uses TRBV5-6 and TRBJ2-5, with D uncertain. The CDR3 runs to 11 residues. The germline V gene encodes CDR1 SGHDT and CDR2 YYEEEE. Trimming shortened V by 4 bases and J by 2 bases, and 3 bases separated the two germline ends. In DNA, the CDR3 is TGTGCCAGCAGCACACAAGAGACCCAGTACTTC. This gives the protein CASSTQETQYF.

The chain's CDR3 is CASSREGGGETQYF. CDR3 bases: TGTGCCAGCAGCCGCGAAGGGGGAGGGGAGACCCAGTACTTC. The chain combines TRBV7-3 with TRBJ2-5, with TRBD2 as a possible D gene (7 bases). The V end was cut by 5 bases, the J end by 5 bases, with 15 bases between. In germline, CDR1 is SGHTA, CDR2 FQGTGA. CDR3 length equals 14 residues.

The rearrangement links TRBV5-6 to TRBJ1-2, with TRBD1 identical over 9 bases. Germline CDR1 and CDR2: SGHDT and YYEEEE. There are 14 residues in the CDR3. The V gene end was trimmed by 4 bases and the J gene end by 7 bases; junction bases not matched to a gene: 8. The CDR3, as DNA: TGTGCCAGCAGCCTGGACAGGGGAGTAGGTGGCTACACCTTC. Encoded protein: CASSLDRGVGGYTF.